The 21 T cell receptor beta chains below come from one sample, sequenced in a study of early T cells in non-severe SARS-CoV-2 infection (TCRdb year 2021). Libraries were prepared through 5' RACE. The run used a NextSeq 500. In-frame beta chains were kept once TCRdb had trimmed the public reads at Q25 with fastp and called clones with MiXCR. Every distinct CDR3 protein forms one entry, paired with its most common genes and DNA. The sample profile shows about 59,000 distinct CDR3 sequences; about 12% of them were found once. Clones ranked in the top ten supply 7.5% to 10% of the sample. The sample in question was whole blood, obtained at baseline. Every receptor here comes from an adult who was a healthcare worker with PCR-confirmed SARS-CoV-2 infection or an uninfected control (not recorded which).

This clonotype was counted between two and nine times. The chain is built from TRBV29-1 and TRBJ2-4; 7 nucleotides align to TRBD1. The germline V gene has CDR1 SQVTM and CDR2 ANQGSEA. V gave up 4 bases and J gave up 1 base; unmatched junction bases: 4. This CDR3 is built from 14 residues. The CDR3 is CSVVPQGAKNIQYF. The CDR3 DNA reads TGCAGCGTTGTACCACAGGGGGCCAAAAACATTCAGTACTTC. The entire variable domain, with the rest obtained from reference TRBV29-1 and TRBJ2-4, is as follows: SAVISQKPSRDICQRGTSLTIQCQVDSQVTMMFWYRQQPGQSLTLIATANQGSEATYESGFVIDKFPISRPNLTFSTLTVSNMSPEDSSIYLCSVVPQGAKNIQYFGAGTRLSVL.

The V call is TRBV11-2, the J call TRBJ1-2; 8 bases align to TRBD1. Germline CDR1 and CDR2: SGHAT and FQNNGV. V was pared by 3 bases and J by 2 bases, with 5 bases of the junction left unmatched. There are 15 residues in the CDR3. The CDR3 sequence: CASSLNRDRNYGYTF. DNA of the CDR3: TGTGCCAGCAGCTTGAACCGGGACAGGAACTATGGCTACACCTTC.

As to this clonotype: A much larger clone is a single base away; this may be a read error. The genes are TRBV4-3 and TRBJ1-2, with unresolved D. V was trimmed by 8 bases and J by 4 bases, leaving 20 bases between them. The germline CDR1 and CDR2 sequences are LGHNA and YSLEER. The CDR3 sequence is 15 residues long. The DNA of the CDR3 is TGCGCCAGCGGCCCCGCTACAACACTCTCCTATGGCTACACCTTC. Translating it yields CASGPATTLSYGYTF.

A few counts support this clonotype. The chain carries TRBV29-1 and TRBJ2-5; 9 nucleotides match TRBD1. V shed 4 bases and J 0 bases; nucleotides not matched to a gene: 6. The length of the CDR3 is 15 residues. Germline V gives CDR1 SQVTM, CDR2 ANQGSEA. The CDR3 coding sequence is TGCAGCGTTGTCCCGGGACAGGGAAACCAAGAGACCCAGTACTTC. Translation: CSVVPGQGNQETQYF.

This clonotype showed up just a few times. This chain connects TRBV4-2 to TRBJ2-7; 10 nucleotides agree with TRBD2. Germline V CDR1 and CDR2: LGHNA, YNFKEQ. The CDR3 is 15 amino acids. Germline trimming cut 0 bases from V and 4 bases from J; bases unmatched to any gene: 3. The CDR3 reads CASSQDTSGVYEQYF. CDR3 DNA sequence: TGTGCCAGCAGCCAAGATACTAGCGGGGTGTACGAGCAGTACTTC.

There are many counts of this clonotype. The chain couples TRBV20-1 to TRBJ2-3; maybe TRBD2 (6 bases). Germline V gives CDR1 DFQATT, CDR2 SNEGSKA (reference sequence). With 6 bases removed from V and 0 bases from J, the gap between germline ends came to 16 bases. The CDR3 is made up of 15 amino acids. The CDR3 region is CSAVPREDSTDTQYF. The DNA for the CDR3 is TGCAGTGCCGTGCCTAGGGAGGATAGCACAGATACGCAGTATTTT.

A few counts support this clonotype. The chain recombines TRBV28 with TRBJ2-1; D gene unclear. The CDR3 has 14 amino acids. The V gene lost 2 bases and the J gene lost 0 bases, with 5 bases spanning the gap. Germline values: CDR1 MDHEN, CDR2 SYDVKM. CDR3 loop: CASSLAVSYNEQFF. Here the CDR3 DNA reads TGTGCCAGCAGTTTAGCGGTCTCCTACAATGAGCAGTTCTTC. Full variable domain (remainder filled in from reference TRBV28 and TRBJ2-1): DVKVTQSSRYLVKRTGEKVFLECVQDMDHENMFWYRQDPGLGLRLIYFSYDVKMKEKGDIPEGYSVSREKKERFSLILESASTNQTSMYLCASSLAVSYNEQFFGPGTRLTVL.

This CDR3 reads CSASGQIYNEQFF. The CDR3 coding sequence is TGCAGTGCTAGTGGACAAATATACAATGAGCAGTTCTTC. The V and J genes are TRBV20-1 and TRBJ2-1, with a weak D call TRBD1 (5 bases). With 3 bases removed from V and 4 bases from J, the gap between germline ends came to 10 bases. CDR3 length: 13 residues. Germline CDR1 reads DFQATT; CDR2 reads SNEGSKA (reference sequence).

This clonotype was counted at least ten times. This chain uses TRBV27 with TRBJ2-5, with 8 nucleotides matching TRBD1. V lost 6 bases and J lost 5; bases outside the gene matches: 8. The CDR3 extends over 14 amino acids. Germline CDR1 and CDR2: MNHEY and SMNVEV (reference sequence). The CDR3 spells CASRRRTGTETQYF. CDR3 in DNA: TGTGCCAGCAGGCGTCGGACAGGGACGGAGACCCAGTACTTC.

This chain uses TRBV12-3 or TRBV12-4 with TRBJ1-2; possible D gene TRBD1, 6 bases. V gave up 3 bases and J gave up 8 bases, with 16 bases separating them. This CDR3 is 14 amino acids long. In DNA, the CDR3 is TGTGCCAGCAGTTTGAGGGGGGACTCGTTGGGCTACACCTTC. It yields the protein CASSLRGDSLGYTF.

The table lists this clonotype with a count of one. At one of its ends the junction is not consistent with the germline gene, which may arise from a read error. CDR3 DNA sequence: TGTGCCAGCAGTTCCCGACTAGACTTGCTCTTC. It translates to CASSSRLDLLF. This chain uses TRBV7-2 with TRBJ2-1; possible D gene TRBD2, 6 bases. The CDR3 sequence is 11 residues long. Germline V CDR1 and CDR2: SGHTA, FQGNSA.

The chain uses TRBV29-1 and TRBJ2-5; the match to TRBD2 covers 13 bases. Germline assignment: CDR1 SQVTM and CDR2 ANQGSEA. The CDR3 runs 14 residues. The V and J ends lost 6 bases and 5 bases, in that order; junction bases with no gene match: 6. The CDR3 is CSVSGLAGLETQYF. CDR3 DNA sequence: TGCAGCGTCTCGGGACTAGCGGGACTTGAGACCCAGTACTTC.

The CDR3 DNA sequence: TGTGCCAGCAGCGCCCAGTCGGGGGGGATGTTCAGCACAGATACGCAGTATTTT. Translation: CASSAQSGGMFSTDTQYF. The genes are TRBV9 and TRBJ2-3; 8 nucleotides agree with TRBD2. After removal of 3 bases from V and 0 bases from J, the junction contained 12 bases not matched to a gene. Germline V lookup: CDR1 SGDLS, CDR2 YYNGEE. CDR3 length: 18 amino acids.

This clonotype was recorded a few times. The gene calls are TRBV7-3 and TRBJ2-3; no firm D call. The V end lost 0 bases, the J end lost 2 bases, and 3 bases lay between the germline ends. The CDR3 is made up of 13 amino acids. Germline CDR1 reads SGHTA; CDR2 reads FQGTGA. CDR3 bases: TGTGCCAGCAGCTTAACGAACACAGATACGCAGTATTTT. Its translation is CASSLTNTDTQYF. The variable domain in full, completed from reference TRBV7-3 and TRBJ2-3, reads GAGVSQTPSNKVTEKGKYVELRCDPISGHTALYWYRQSLGQGPEFLIYFQGTGAADDSGLPNDRFFAVRPEGSVSTLKIQRTERGDSAVYLCASSLTNTDTQYFGPGTRLTVL.

This clonotype was picked up a small number of times. The J gene is TRBJ1-2, the V gene TRBV10-3, with 7 bases identical to TRBD1. Germline CDR1 reads ENHRY; CDR2 reads SYGVKD. With V trimmed by 6 bases and J by 8 bases, 9 bases remained unmatched. The CDR3 has 13 amino acids. Written as DNA, the CDR3 is TGTGCCATCAGGGAAACAGGGGAGGAAGGCTACACCTTC. Translating gives CAIRETGEEGYTF.

The genes are TRBV5-1 and TRBJ2-7; D call uncertain. The V end was cut by 1 base, the J end by 2 bases, with 7 bases between. The CDR3 loop spans 13 amino acids. Germline CDR1 SGHRS, CDR2 YFSETQ. DNA for the CDR3: TGCGCCAGCAGCTTGACTCTCGCCTACGAGCAGTACTTC. Its protein product is CASSLTLAYEQYF.

A few counts support this clonotype. The chain couples TRBV4-3 to TRBJ2-1; D perhaps matches TRBD2 (6 bases). The germline V gene encodes CDR1 LGHNA and CDR2 YSLEER. The CDR3 is 13 residues long. V was trimmed by 4 bases and J by 3 bases, leaving 7 bases between them. CDR3 region: CASSPGVYNEQFF. The CDR3 nucleotides read TGCGCCAGCAGCCCGGGAGTCTACAATGAGCAGTTCTTC.

This chain connects TRBV19 to TRBJ1-5; weak D call: TRBD1 (5 bases). Germline lookup yields CDR1 LNHDA and CDR2 SQIVND (reference sequence). V gave up 3 bases and J gave up 9 bases, with 15 bases separating them. This CDR3 region has 14 residues. The CDR3 nucleotides are TGTGCCAGTAGTATCGGCAGGGCTACGGGGCCCCAGCATTTT. It encodes CASSIGRATGPQHF.

This clonotype has more than one count but fewer than ten. The genes are TRBV5-4 and TRBJ2-7, with 7 bases fitting TRBD2. The CDR3 sequence is 14 residues long. V gave up 4 bases and J gave up 0 bases; unmatched junction bases: 4. Germline assignment: CDR1 SGHNT and CDR2 YYREEE (reference sequence). The CDR3 loop reads CASSTRGSSYEQYF. CDR3 DNA sequence: TGTGCCAGCAGCACGCGGGGGAGCTCCTACGAGCAGTACTTC.

The V and J genes are TRBV28 and TRBJ2-3; 11 positions agree with TRBD2. Germline loops: CDR1 MDHEN, CDR2 SYDVKM. This CDR3 region has 13 residues. V shed 8 bases and J 5 bases; nucleotides not matched to a gene: 3. The CDR3 bases are TGTGCCAGCCGAACTAGCGGGGGAGATACGCAGTATTTT. Its translation: CASRTSGGDTQYF.

This clonotype was seen a few times. The V gene is TRBV29-1, the J gene TRBJ1-1, with a tentative D call TRBD1 (5 bases). Germline assignment: CDR1 SQVTM and CDR2 ANQGSEA. The CDR3 consists of 13 residues. Trimming stripped 3 bases from V and 5 bases from J, with 13 bases between. CDR3 in amino acids: CSVDGGGGTEAFF. Here the CDR3 DNA reads TGCAGCGTTGATGGGGGGGGAGGTACTGAAGCTTTCTTT. The entire variable domain, with the rest obtained from reference TRBV29-1 and TRBJ1-1, is as follows: SAVISQKPSRDICQRGTSLTIQCQVDSQVTMMFWYRQQPGQSLTLIATANQGSEATYESGFVIDKFPISRPNLTFSTLTVSNMSPEDSSIYLCSVDGGGGTEAFFGQGTRLTVV.